These T cell receptor beta chains were read from a single sample in a study of T cells in tumors after PD-1 blockade. Assay used: immunoSEQ multiplex PCR; TCRdb lists only in-frame clones, some missing. The sample includes 20,000 to 30,000 clones, roughly 80% of them seen just once. Here the sequenced sample was PBMCs, taken after anti-PD-1 treatment. These receptors were obtained from a human donor with basal cell carcinoma. Each CDR3 is given with its conserved first and last residue. The D gene is left open where the match is weak. The size field is filled for only some rows; it gives once, few, many or a size class.

cdr3_length: 13; clone_size: .; v_call: TRBV27; d_call: .; j_call: TRBJ1-1; cdr3_aa: CASSHSSDTEAFF; cdr3_nt: TGTGCCAGCAGCCACTCCTCTGACACTGAAGCTTTCTTT
cdr3_length: 14; clone_size: few; v_call: TRBV5-4; d_call: .; j_call: TRBJ2-3; cdr3_aa: CASSLAGAPDTQYF; cdr3_nt: TGTGCCAGCAGCTTGGCAGGGGCCCCAGATACGCAGTATTTT
cdr3_length: 14; clone_size: .; v_call: TRBV6-5; d_call: TRBD1; j_call: TRBJ1-5; cdr3_aa: CASIPRGANQPQHF; cdr3_nt: TGTGCCAGCATTCCCAGGGGGGCGAATCAGCCCCAGCATTTT
cdr3_length: 13; clone_size: .; v_call: TRBV6-5; d_call: TRBD1; j_call: TRBJ2-7; cdr3_aa: CASSLTGGDEQYF; cdr3_nt: TGTGCCAGCAGTTTAACAGGGGGCGACGAGCAGTACTTC
cdr3_length: 14; clone_size: .; v_call: TRBV5-1; d_call: TRBD2; j_call: TRBJ2-1; cdr3_aa: CASGRAGGNNEQFF; cdr3_nt: TGCGCCAGCGGGAGAGCGGGGGGGAACAATGAGCAGTTCTTC
cdr3_length: 15; clone_size: .; v_call: TRBV5-1; d_call: .; j_call: TRBJ1-1; cdr3_aa: CASSLDTGRGTEAFF; cdr3_nt: TGCGCCAGCAGCTTGGACACAGGCAGAGGGACTGAAGCTTTCTTT
cdr3_length: 13; clone_size: .; v_call: TRBV13; d_call: .; j_call: TRBJ1-1; cdr3_aa: CASSSRDTREAFF; cdr3_nt: TGTGCCAGCAGCTCCCGGGACACCCGGGAAGCTTTCTTT
cdr3_length: 15; clone_size: .; v_call: TRBV6-5; d_call: .; j_call: TRBJ2-6; cdr3_aa: CATYLGASGANVLTF; cdr3_nt: TGTGCCACTTATCTTGGGGCCTCTGGGGCCAACGTCCTGACTTTC
cdr3_length: 14; clone_size: .; v_call: TRBV27; d_call: TRBD1; j_call: TRBJ1-2; cdr3_aa: CASSSSGGSYGYTF; cdr3_nt: TGTGCCAGCAGTTCTTCAGGGGGGTCCTATGGCTACACCTTC
cdr3_length: 15; clone_size: .; v_call: TRBV7-9; d_call: TRBD1; j_call: TRBJ1-2; cdr3_aa: CASSFDRGVHYGYTF; cdr3_nt: TGTGCCAGCAGCTTTGACAGGGGAGTTCACTATGGCTACACCTTC
cdr3_length: 15; clone_size: .; v_call: TRBV5-1; d_call: .; j_call: TRBJ1-1; cdr3_aa: CASSLAGEKNTEAFF; cdr3_nt: TGCGCCAGCAGCTTGGCTGGGGAAAAGAACACTGAAGCTTTCTTT
cdr3_length: 15; clone_size: .; v_call: TRBV7-9; d_call: .; j_call: TRBJ2-5; cdr3_aa: CASSSIKGYQETQYF; cdr3_nt: TGTGCCAGCAGCTCCATTAAGGGGTACCAAGAGACCCAGTACTTC
cdr3_length: 14; clone_size: once; v_call: TRBV6-5; d_call: .; j_call: TRBJ1-1; cdr3_aa: CASTSLRGNTEAFF; cdr3_nt: TGTGCCAGCACCTCACTAAGGGGGAACACTGAAGCTTTCTTT
cdr3_length: 12; clone_size: .; v_call: TRBV18; d_call: .; j_call: TRBJ1-4; cdr3_aa: CASSPFNEKLFF; cdr3_nt: TGTGCCAGCTCACCATTTAATGAAAAACTGTTTTTT